This T cell receptor beta chain was found in a study of blood T cell repertoires in COVID-19. Assay used: immunoSEQ multiplex PCR; TCRdb lists only in-frame clones, some missing. The sample has about 190,000 clones, about 83% seen once. With V trimmed by 3 bases and J by 7 bases, 7 bases remained unmatched. The CDR3 length is 15 residues. Germline lookup yields CDR1 MGHRA and CDR2 YSYEKL. The sample holds one count of this clone. This receptor was obtained from a woman in her 70s with active or convalescent COVID-19. V and J are TRBV4-1 and TRBJ1-4, with 8 bases lining up with TRBD1. Sequencing was done on a sample of peripheral blood. The CDR3 spells CASSQPGTGGEKLFF. The CDR3 DNA reads as TGCGCCAGCAGCCAGCCCGGGACAGGTGGTGAAAAACTGTTTTTT.